These 9 T cell receptor beta chains share one sample of origin, sequenced in a study of T cell responses to AZD1222 COVID-19 vaccine. Assay: immunoSEQ multiplex PCR; the TCRdb copy retains only in-frame clones and omits some. The sample lists some 84,000 clones, around 85% seen once, with around a tenth in the top ten. The material was peripheral blood, obtained 28 days after the second AZD1222 dose. The receptor set was obtained from an adult who received the AZD1222 COVID-19 vaccine.

CDR3 in amino acids: CASSLHGEGGRQYF. The DNA of the CDR3 is TGTGCCAGCAGCTTACACGGGGAGGGGGGACGCCAGTACTTC. V and J are TRBV13 and TRBJ2-7; the D gene is possibly TRBD2 (7 bases). This CDR3 spans 14 amino acids. V was clipped by 2 bases and J by 10 bases, with 18 bases between them. Germline V lookup: CDR1 PRHDT, CDR2 FYEKMQ (reference sequence).

This chain joins TRBV18 and TRBJ1-3, with 7 bases lining up with TRBD1. Trimming at V came to 0 bases and at J to 0 bases, leaving 8 bases not matched to a gene. Germline V gene sequence: CDR1 KGHSH, CDR2 LQKENI. This CDR3 spans 18 amino acids. The CDR3 region has the DNA TGTGCCAGCTCACCACCGCCCGGGACAGCCTACTCTGGAAACACCATATATTTT. It is translated as CASSPPPGTAYSGNTIYF.

V usage is TRBV2 and J usage is TRBJ2-5; a weak D match, TRBD1 (6 bases). CDR1 and CDR2 (germline): SNHLY, FYNNEI. The CDR3 runs to 15 residues. Trimming removed 6 bases from V and 4 bases from J, with 18 bases in between. Here the CDR3 reads CASSRTLDSRETQYF. The CDR3 DNA reads TGTGCCAGCAGCCGAACCCTGGACAGTCGAGAGACCCAGTACTTC. The variable domain in full, with the rest retrieved from reference TRBV2 and TRBJ2-5, is EPEVTQTPSHQVTQMGQEVILRCVPISNHLYFYWYRQILGQKVEFLVSFYNNEISEKSEIFDDQFSVERPDGSNFTLKIRSTKLEDSAMYFCASSRTLDSRETQYFGPGTRLLVL.

This rearrangement joins TRBV6-2 or TRBV6-3 to TRBJ2-1; D is unclear. Germline V lookup: CDR1 MNHEY, CDR2 SVGEGT. Trimming stripped 5 bases from V and 1 base from J, with 9 bases between. The CDR3 sequence is 14 residues long. Here the CDR3 DNA reads TGTGCCAGCAGTCCCGACGGGTCCTACAATGAGCAGTTCTTC. Its translation is CASSPDGSYNEQFF.

This clone was picked up one time. The chain combines TRBV2 with TRBJ1-1; 12 positions match TRBD1. Germline CDR1 is SNHLY and CDR2 is FYNNEI. The CDR3 consists of 13 residues. Unmatched junction bases numbered 8, after V lost 6 bases and J lost 12 bases. The CDR3 here is CASSGTGQGATFF. CDR3 sequence (DNA): TGTGCCAGCAGCGGAACGGGACAGGGGGCAACTTTCTTT.

The rearrangement joins TRBV28 to TRBJ1-2, with D uncertain. The length of the CDR3 is 13 residues. Trimming took 6 bases from V and 0 from J, leaving 8 bases between them. Germline V gene sequence: CDR1 MDHEN, CDR2 SYDVKM. CDR3 nucleotide sequence: TGTGCCAGCAGAGTGGCCACTAACTATGGCTACACCTTC. It yields the protein CASRVATNYGYTF.

The chain uses TRBV4-3 and TRBJ1-2, with D perhaps matching TRBD1 (6 bases). Deletions cut 0 bases from V and 5 bases from J, with 13 bases between. The CDR3 is 15 amino acids. CDR1 LGHNA and CDR2 YSLEER come from the germline V gene. CDR3 sequence reads: CASSQELEDSYGYTF. Written as DNA, the CDR3 is TGCGCCAGCAGCCAAGAATTAGAGGACAGTTATGGCTACACCTTC.

This chain uses TRBV6-5 with TRBJ1-2, with a possible D match to TRBD1 (5 bases). The germline V and J ends were trimmed by 0 bases and 8 bases, with 7 bases remaining between them. The CDR3 loop spans 12 amino acids. Germline V gene lookup returns CDR1 MNHEY and CDR2 SVGAGI. In nucleotides, the CDR3 is TGTGCCAGCAGTTACTCGTGGGGGGGCTACACCTTC. Translated, it gives CASSYSWGGYTF.

This chain links TRBV7-2 with TRBJ1-1; 7 bases are shared with TRBD1. The ends lost 5 bases at V and 10 bases at J; junction bases unmatched: 7. CDR1 SGHTA and CDR2 FQGNSA come from the germline V gene. The CDR3 consists of 12 residues. CDR3 DNA: TGTGCCAGCAGCCCCATACAGGGGATAGCTTTCTTT. Translation: CASSPIQGIAFF.